This T cell receptor beta chain was captured by sequencing in a study of tumour-infiltrating T cells in Burkitt lymphoma. Looked up from germline, CDR1 is SGHTA and CDR2 is FQGNSA. V trimming: 5 bases; J trimming: 5 bases; junction bases outside the gene matches: 10. The CDR3 has 15 residues. Findings and limits, study-wide: Several public clonotypes were shared across many Burkitt lymphoma patients.

The repertoire was sequenced with immunoSEQ multiplex PCR; TCRdb's copy has only in-frame clones and lacks some. The sample includes tens of thousands of clones, 30% to 40% of them seen just once. Of note for this clone: Antigen: not known.

This receptor was identified in a human donor with Burkitt lymphoma. Sequencing used tumor tissue. The chain links TRBV7-2 to TRBJ2-7; 9 nucleotides agree with TRBD2. CDR3 protein: CASSPGLARGNEQYF. The CDR3 region has the DNA TGTGCCAGCAGCCCCGGACTAGCGCGTGGTAACGAGCAGTACTTC. The full variable domain, rest sourced from reference TRBV7-2 and TRBJ2-7, is GAGVSQSPSNKVTEKGKDVELRCDPISGHTALYWYRQSLGQGLEFLIYFQGNSAPDKSGLPSDRFSAERTGGSVSTLTIQRTQQEDSAVYLCASSPGLARGNEQYFGPGTRLTVT.